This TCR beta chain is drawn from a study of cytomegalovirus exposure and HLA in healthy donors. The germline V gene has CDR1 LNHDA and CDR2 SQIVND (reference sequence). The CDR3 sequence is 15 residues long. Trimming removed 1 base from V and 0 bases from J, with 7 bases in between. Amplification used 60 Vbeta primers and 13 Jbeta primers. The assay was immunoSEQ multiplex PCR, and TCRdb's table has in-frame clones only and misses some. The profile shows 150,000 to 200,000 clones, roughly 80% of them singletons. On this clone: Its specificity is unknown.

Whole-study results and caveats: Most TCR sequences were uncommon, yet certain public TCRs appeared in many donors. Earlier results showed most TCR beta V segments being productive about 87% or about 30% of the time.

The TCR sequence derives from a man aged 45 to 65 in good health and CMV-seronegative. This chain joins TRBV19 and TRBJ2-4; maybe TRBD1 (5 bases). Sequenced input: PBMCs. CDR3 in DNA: TGTGCCAGTAGTATAGGGGGCTTAGCCAAAAACATTCAGTACTTC. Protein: CASSIGGLAKNIQYF.